The clone carrying this TCR beta chain was counted a few times. This sample is part of a study of T cells in Graves' hyperthyroidism and ophthalmopathy. Uncontrolled infection, other autoimmune disease, pregnancy and lactation each barred patients from inclusion. RNA transcripts served as the template for amplifying TCR beta CDR3 regions. The study used the HTBI primer set for a first-round RT-PCR of the TCR CDR3. TCRdb re-analysed the multiplex PCR reads in MiXCR, keeping a single row per CDR3 protein. Among hundreds of thousands of distinct CDR3 sequences listed, 24% were seen once. Trimming removed 5 bases from V and 0 bases from J, with 11 bases in between. The CDR3 loop spans 15 amino acids. Germline V gives CDR1 MDHEN, CDR2 SYDVKM.

Sequencing was carried out using blood. This chain connects TRBV28 to TRBJ1-3; D gene ambiguous. This TCR was sampled from a woman younger than 45 with Graves' ophthalmopathy. CDR3 nucleotide sequence: TGTGCCAGCAGTACGCCCCAGGTCTCTGGAAACACCATATATTTT. Amino acids: CASSTPQVSGNTIYF.